What follows describes a single TCR beta chain. Its target is unknown. TCR beta VDJ and CDR3 profiling used genomic DNA as template. TCRdb passed the reads through MiXCR, listing each CDR3 protein once. This table has roughly 80,000 distinct CDR3 sequences, about 70% appearing once. The record originates from a study of CD8+CD57+ T cells in acquired aplastic anemia. Study-wide context: DNA from sorted CD4+ and CD8+ cells averaged roughly 3.4 ug. Study conclusions and caveats: Between patients and controls, approximately 29 CD8+ CDR3 sequences were found in common.

Germline CDR1 reads DFQATT; CDR2 reads SNEGSKA (reference sequence). V lost 5 bases to trimming and J lost 4 bases; unmatched junction nucleotides: 10. This CDR3 has 14 amino acids. CD8+CD57+ cell expansion, shown by flow cytometry, had occurred in the patients selected for sequencing. The chain employs TRBV20-1 and TRBJ1-2; 7 positions agree with TRBD1. The TCR sequence derives from a human donor with aplastic anemia. The sample taken for sequencing was sorted CD4+, CD8+, or CD8+CD57+ T cells (not recorded which) from PBMCs. In DNA form, the CDR3 reads TGCAGTGCTCCGTGGGAGGGGGCTAGCTATGGCTACACCTTC. Residues: CSAPWEGASYGYTF.